The 16 T cell receptor beta chains listed next were all sequenced from one sample in a study of cytomegalovirus exposure and HLA in healthy donors. PCR involved 60 Vbeta and 13 Jbeta primers. Clones were read by immunoSEQ multiplex PCR, and TCRdb kept only the in-frame ones, dropping some. The sample holds about 61,000 clones; 70% to 90% are singletons and the top ten take 1.4% to 1.5%. Sequencing was performed on PBMCs. Source of these receptors: a man between 18 and 29 years old in good health and CMV-seronegative.

The chain uses TRBV4-2 and TRBJ1-4; 7 nucleotides agree with TRBD1. The J segment lost 0 bases and the V segment lost 4 bases, leaving 11 bases of the junction unmatched. This CDR3 has 18 amino acids. Germline V gives CDR1 LGHNA, CDR2 YNFKEQ. Written as DNA, the CDR3 is TGTGCCAGCAGCCCCGGGTCCGGGACAGCCACAACTAATGAAAAACTGTTTTTT. As protein: CASSPGSGTATTNEKLFF.

V and J are TRBV27 and TRBJ2-7; possibly TRBD2 for D (5 bases). Trimming left V 3 bases short and J 1 base short, with 13 bases between. This CDR3 comprises 15 residues. CDR1 MNHEY and CDR2 SMNVEV come from the germline V gene (reference sequence). The CDR3 nucleotides read TGTGCCAGCAGTTTCGGAGCCACGGGGTCCTACGAGCAGTACTTC. Translating gives CASSFGATGSYEQYF.

This clone was picked up a small number of times. This CDR3 reads CATSTGGNEQFF. CDR3 nucleotide sequence: TGTGCCACATCCACAGGGGGCAATGAGCAGTTCTTC. The rearrangement links TRBV10-3 to TRBJ2-1, with 8 bases matching TRBD1. Looked up from germline, CDR1 is ENHRY and CDR2 is SYGVKD. J lost 6 bases, V lost 10 bases, and 5 bases had no gene match. CDR3 length: 12 amino acids.

J is TRBJ2-6 and V is TRBV6-1, with a weak D call TRBD2 (6 bases). This CDR3 comprises 15 residues. Germline-derived CDR1 and CDR2 are MNHNS and SASEGT. Trimming took 4 bases from V and 1 from J, leaving 8 bases between them. CDR3: CASSGGGSGANVLTF. CDR3 nucleotide sequence: TGTGCCAGCAGTGGGGGAGGATCTGGGGCCAACGTCCTGACTTTC.

This chain links TRBV11-2 with TRBJ2-3; perhaps TRBD2 as D (5 bases). This CDR3 spans 12 amino acids. V dropped 4 bases and J dropped 5 bases, with 7 bases sitting between them. Germline lookup yields CDR1 SGHAT and CDR2 FQNNGV. Here the CDR3 reads CASSSGGDTQYF. CDR3 sequence (DNA): TGTGCCAGCAGCTCAGGAGGAGATACGCAGTATTTT. The full variable domain, its missing parts supplied by reference TRBV11-2 and TRBJ2-3, is EAGVAQSPRYKIIEKRQSVAFWCNPISGHATLYWYQQILGQGPKLLIQFQNNGVVDDSQLPKDRFSAERLKGVDSTLKIQPAKLEDSAVYLCASSSGGDTQYFGPGTRLTVL.

The chain combines TRBV6-5 with TRBJ1-3, with TRBD1 as a possible D gene (6 bases). The CDR3 is made up of 15 amino acids. The V gene's germline CDR1 is MNHEY and CDR2 SVGAGI. V lost 6 bases to trimming and J lost 3 bases, with 15 bases between them. Here the CDR3 DNA reads TGTGCCAGCAGCCCCCCTGAGACAGGTGGAAACACCATATATTTT. It codes for CASSPPETGGNTIYF.

J is TRBJ2-7 and V is TRBV28, with D perhaps matching TRBD2 (6 bases). This CDR3 comprises 13 residues. Germline values: CDR1 MDHEN, CDR2 SYDVKM. V shed 6 bases and J shed 2 bases, with 11 bases lying between them. The CDR3 loop is CASRLALTYEQYF. The CDR3 coding sequence is TGTGCCAGCAGACTAGCTTTAACCTACGAGCAGTACTTC.

J is TRBJ1-1 and V is TRBV7-6, with D maybe TRBD1 (6 bases). Trimming left V 5 bases short and J 4 bases short, with 11 bases between. CDR1 is SGHVS, CDR2 FNYEAQ, per germline. The CDR3 covers 13 residues. In nucleotides, the CDR3 is TGTGCCAGCAGCCCAGGGGCGGGCACTGAAGCTTTCTTT. As protein: CASSPGAGTEAFF.

This chain uses TRBV2 with TRBJ2-5; D gene ambiguous. Germline CDR1 is SNHLY and CDR2 is FYNNEI. The CDR3 covers 14 residues. The germline V and J ends were trimmed by 3 bases and 5 bases, with 13 bases remaining between them. CDR3 amino acids: CASSEGLWQETQYF. CDR3 nucleotides: TGTGCCAGCAGTGAGGGCCTGTGGCAGGAGACCCAGTACTTC.

Points on this clone: Germline and junction disagree at one end, which may indicate a read error. This CDR3 is CASSSLLDNEQFF. As DNA, the CDR3 is TGTGCCAGCAGCTCCCTCTTGGACAACGAGCAGTTCTTC. V is TRBV7-3 and J is TRBJ2-1; tentative D call: TRBD1 (5 bases). The CDR3 runs 13 residues. In germline, CDR1 is SGHTA, CDR2 FQGTGA.

The J gene is TRBJ1-5, the V gene TRBV7-2; D ambiguous. The ends were cut back, 0 bases at V and 9 bases at J, with 15 bases in the middle. CDR3 length: 15 residues. The germline V gene encodes CDR1 SGHTA and CDR2 FQGNSA. The chain's CDR3 is CASSLALGVGRPQHF. In DNA form, the CDR3 reads TGTGCCAGCAGCTTAGCGCTCGGGGTAGGGAGGCCCCAGCATTTT.

The chain couples TRBV9 to TRBJ2-5; D is ambiguous. V was trimmed by 5 bases and J by 0 bases, leaving 5 bases between them. The germline gives CDR1 SGDLS, CDR2 YYNGEE. The CDR3 has 12 amino acids. The CDR3 is CASSEDQETQYF. For the CDR3, the DNA is TGTGCCAGCAGTGAGGACCAAGAGACCCAGTACTTC.

The chain links TRBV6-1 to TRBJ2-1; a weak D match, TRBD2 (6 bases). CDR1 and CDR2 (germline): MNHNS, SASEGT. CDR3 length equals 13 residues. V lost 8 bases and J 2 bases, leaving 10 bases between the germline ends. The CDR3 region is CASGGWTYNEQFF. CDR3 in DNA: TGTGCCAGCGGGGGGTGGACCTACAATGAGCAGTTCTTC.

The V gene is TRBV9, the J gene TRBJ1-2, with 7 bases identical to TRBD1. V shed 5 bases and J 3 bases; nucleotides not matched to a gene: 10. The CDR3 is made up of 15 amino acids. Germline V gives CDR1 SGDLS, CDR2 YYNGEE. The CDR3 loop is CASSRQGVKDYGYTF. The CDR3 nucleotides are TGTGCCAGCAGTAGACAGGGAGTAAAGGACTATGGCTACACCTTC. Full variable domain (missing parts from reference TRBV9 and TRBJ1-2): DSGVTQTPKHLITATGQRVTLRCSPRSGDLSVYWYQQSLDQGLQFLIQYYNGEERAKGNILERFSAQQFPDLHSELNLSSLELGDSALYFCASSRQGVKDYGYTFGSGTRLTVV.

The chain recombines TRBV6-4 with TRBJ2-5; 9 bases map to TRBD1. V was pared by 1 base and J by 2 bases, with 5 bases of the junction left unmatched. This CDR3 has 16 residues. CDR1 and CDR2 from the germline V gene are MRHNA and SNTAGT. CDR3 bases: TGTGCCAGCAGTGACTACCCGGGACAGGGACAAGAGACCCAGTACTTC. This sequence encodes CASSDYPGQGQETQYF.

On this clone: Other DNA sequences in this sample translate to the same CDR3. The gene calls are TRBV6-5 and TRBJ2-5; D is ambiguous. The CDR3 has 11 amino acids. Germline V lookup: CDR1 MNHEY, CDR2 SVGAGI. Deletions cut 6 bases from V and 2 bases from J, with 4 bases between. The CDR3 region has the DNA TGTGCCAGCAGCCGTCAAGAGACCCAGTACTTC. It codes for CASSRQETQYF.